Listed below are T cell receptor beta chains from one sample, sequenced in a study of T-cell reconstitution after alpha-beta-depleted transplantation in children. TCRdb re-called the PCR reads with MiXCR, one entry per CDR3 protein. Of some 490,000 distinct CDR3 sequences listed, 9.5% to 15% are singletons. The material was PBMCs from the stem cell graft donor, obtained from the stem cell graft. The receptors originated from a human donor who donated a stem cell graft to a child with combined immunodeficiency. CDR3s include the opening cysteine and the closing phenylalanine or tryptophan. The D gene is left open where the match is weak. Size is omitted from some rows. Given values are once, few, many or a class for expanded clones.

v_gene	d_gene	len	abundance	j_gene	CDR3aa	CDR3nt
TRBV7-2	NA	15	few	TRBJ2-5	CASSLAGRTQETQYF	TGTGCCAGCAGCTTAGCCGGCCGGACCCAAGAGACCCAGTACTTC
TRBV7-3	NA	13	many	TRBJ2-2	CASSLNGAGELFF	TGTGCCAGCAGCTTAAATGGGGCCGGGGAGCTGTTTTTT
TRBV2	TRBD1	16	NA	TRBJ2-7	CATGPTTGGTAYEQYF	TGTGCCACCGGCCCAACAACAGGGGGCACAGCCTACGAGCAGTACTTC
TRBV28	TRBD2	18	NA	TRBJ2-6	CASSLLTSGSSGANVLTF	TGTGCCAGCAGTCTGCTGACTAGCGGGAGCTCTGGGGCCAACGTCCTGACTTTC
TRBV3-1	TRBD2	12	NA	TRBJ2-5	CATGGYQETQYF	TGTGCCACGGGGGGATACCAAGAGACCCAGTACTTC
TRBV15	NA	15	few	TRBJ2-2	CATSRGVADTGELFF	TGTGCCACCAGCAGAGGAGTCGCAGACACCGGGGAGCTGTTTTTT
TRBV20-1	NA	16	NA	TRBJ2-1	CSASVGSVSSYNEQFF	TGCAGTGCTAGTGTCGGTAGCGTTAGCTCCTACAATGAGCAGTTCTTC
TRBV6-1	NA	14	many	TRBJ2-1	CASSKARILNEQFF	TGTGCCAGCAGTAAGGCGAGGATCCTCAATGAGCAGTTCTTC
TRBV12-3/TRBV12-4	TRBD2	17	NA	TRBJ2-1	CASSPSPGLAGRNEQFF	TGTGCCAGCAGCCCCTCCCCGGGACTAGCGGGAAGGAATGAGCAGTTCTTC
TRBV7-6	TRBD2	15	few	TRBJ2-1	CASSSHGGAYNEQFF	TGTGCCAGCAGCTCCCATGGGGGGGCCTACAATGAGCAGTTCTTC
TRBV20-1	TRBD1	13	many	TRBJ2-7	CSADVGTGHEQYF	TGCAGTGCCGATGTAGGGACAGGCCACGAGCAGTACTTC
TRBV4-3	TRBD2	15	many	TRBJ2-1	CASSHYSGGANEQFF	TGCGCCAGCAGCCACTATAGCGGGGGGGCAAATGAGCAGTTCTTC
TRBV30	TRBD2	15	few	TRBJ2-1	CAWSRGLAGEDEQFF	TGTGCCTGGAGTCGCGGACTAGCGGGAGAGGATGAGCAGTTCTTC
TRBV27	NA	15	many	TRBJ2-7	CASSLSRDAGDEQYF	TGTGCCAGCAGTTTATCCCGGGACGCAGGCGACGAGCAGTACTTC
TRBV10-3	TRBD2	19	NA	TRBJ2-2	CAISITGTSGIQDTGELFF	TGTGCCATCAGTATAACCGGGACTAGCGGGATTCAGGACACCGGGGAGCTGTTTTTT
TRBV6-2/TRBV6-3	TRBD1	14	NA	TRBJ1-1	CAIKIDRVGTEAFF	TGTGCCATTAAGATCGACAGGGTTGGAACTGAAGCTTTCTTT
TRBV29-1	NA	18	NA	TRBJ1-1	CSVVGYGGKREMNTEAFF	TGCAGCGTTGTGGGATACGGGGGAAAAAGAGAAATGAACACTGAAGCTTTCTTT
TRBV7-3	NA	14	few	TRBJ2-5	CASSLFVGDETQYF	TGTGCCAGCAGCTTGTTTGTAGGGGATGAGACCCAGTACTTC
TRBV2	NA	13	many	TRBJ1-1	CASSEAPNTEAFF	TGTGCCAGCAGTGAAGCCCCAAACACTGAAGCTTTCTTT
TRBV5-6	TRBD2	18	few	TRBJ2-3	CASSSTSGGAGSLDTQYF	TGTGCCAGCAGCTCGACTAGCGGGGGGGCCGGTAGTTTAGATACGCAGTATTTT
TRBV9	NA	13	many	TRBJ2-1	CASSVGLAEEQFF	TGTGCCAGCAGCGTAGGCCTCGCGGAGGAGCAGTTCTTC
TRBV2	NA	13	NA	TRBJ2-7	CAIKGSVGGEQYF	TGTGCCATCAAAGGGTCAGTGGGAGGCGAGCAGTACTTC
TRBV7-2	TRBD1	15	NA	TRBJ1-6	CASSTRSGGGSPLHF	TGTGCCAGCAGCACCCGGTCAGGGGGAGGTTCACCCCTCCACTTT
TRBV27	TRBD2	13	NA	TRBJ2-7	CASSLTSAYEQYF	TGTGCCAGCAGTTTAACTAGCGCCTACGAGCAGTACTTC
TRBV27	NA	14	few	TRBJ2-1	CASRHPQQLTEQFF	TGTGCCAGCAGACATCCTCAACAGCTTACAGAGCAGTTCTTC
TRBV12-3/TRBV12-4	NA	15	many	TRBJ2-1	CASSFWDPAHNEQFF	TGTGCCAGCAGTTTTTGGGACCCAGCCCACAATGAGCAGTTCTTC
TRBV4-3	NA	15	many	TRBJ2-5	CASSQGLVQGETQYF	TGCGCCAGCAGCCAAGGGCTGGTACAGGGTGAGACCCAGTACTTC
TRBV6-1	NA	15	few	TRBJ1-2	CASSEARVAAGGYTF	TGTGCCAGCAGTGAAGCGCGAGTGGCAGCTGGAGGCTACACCTTC
TRBV20-1	NA	13	NA	TRBJ1-2	CSARLQGDYGYTF	TGCAGTGCTAGACTTCAGGGAGACTATGGCTACACCTTC